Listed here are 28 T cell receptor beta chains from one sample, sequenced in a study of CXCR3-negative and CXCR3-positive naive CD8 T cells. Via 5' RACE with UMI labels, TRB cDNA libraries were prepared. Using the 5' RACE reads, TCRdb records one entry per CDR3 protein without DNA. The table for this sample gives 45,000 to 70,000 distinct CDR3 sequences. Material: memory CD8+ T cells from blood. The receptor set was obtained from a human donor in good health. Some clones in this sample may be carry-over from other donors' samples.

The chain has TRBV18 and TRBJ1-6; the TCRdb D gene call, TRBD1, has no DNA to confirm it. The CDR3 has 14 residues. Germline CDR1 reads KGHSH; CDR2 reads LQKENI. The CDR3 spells CASSRDRFNSPLHF.

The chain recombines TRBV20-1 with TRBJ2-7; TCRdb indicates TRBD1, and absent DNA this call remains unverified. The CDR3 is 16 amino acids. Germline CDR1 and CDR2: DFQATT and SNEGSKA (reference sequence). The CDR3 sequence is CSAEAPGQGASYEQYF.

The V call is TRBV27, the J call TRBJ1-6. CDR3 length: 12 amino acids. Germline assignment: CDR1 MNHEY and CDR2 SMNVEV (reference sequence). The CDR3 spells CASSLVNSPLHF.

CDR3: CASSPPGTAYNEQFF. The chain employs TRBV23-1 and TRBJ2-1; TCRdb gives TRBD1 as the D gene, but with no DNA this cannot be confirmed. TRBV23-1 falls under the ORF class, with uncertain function. CDR3 size: 15 residues.

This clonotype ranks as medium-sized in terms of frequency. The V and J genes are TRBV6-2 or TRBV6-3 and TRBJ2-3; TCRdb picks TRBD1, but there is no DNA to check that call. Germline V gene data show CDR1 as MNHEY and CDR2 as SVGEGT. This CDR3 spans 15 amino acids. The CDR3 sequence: CASSELQGGSDTQYF.

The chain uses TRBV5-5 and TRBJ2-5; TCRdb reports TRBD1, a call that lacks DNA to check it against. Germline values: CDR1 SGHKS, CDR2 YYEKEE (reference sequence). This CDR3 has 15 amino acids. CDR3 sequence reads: CASSSLGNRRETQYF.

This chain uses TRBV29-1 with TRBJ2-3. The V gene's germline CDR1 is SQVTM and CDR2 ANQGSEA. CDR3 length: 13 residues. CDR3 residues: CSVEGTIPDTQYF.

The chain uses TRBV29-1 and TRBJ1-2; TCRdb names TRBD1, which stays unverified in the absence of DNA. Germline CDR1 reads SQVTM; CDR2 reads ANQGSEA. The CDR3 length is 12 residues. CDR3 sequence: CSVEGPGTGYTF.

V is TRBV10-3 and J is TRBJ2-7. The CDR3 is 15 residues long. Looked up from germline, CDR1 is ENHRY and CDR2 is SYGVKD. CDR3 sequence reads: CAIRGGVGSSYEQYF.

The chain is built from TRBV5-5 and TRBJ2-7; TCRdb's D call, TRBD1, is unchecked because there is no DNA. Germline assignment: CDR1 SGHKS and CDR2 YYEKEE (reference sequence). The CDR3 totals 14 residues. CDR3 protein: CASSLVSAAYEQYF. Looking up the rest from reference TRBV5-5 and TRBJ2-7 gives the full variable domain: DAGVTQSPTHLIKTRGQQVTLRCSPISGHKSVSWYQQVLGQGPQFIFQYYEKEERGRGNFPDRFSARQFPNYSSELNVNALLLGDSALYLCASSLVSAAYEQYFGPGTRLTVT.

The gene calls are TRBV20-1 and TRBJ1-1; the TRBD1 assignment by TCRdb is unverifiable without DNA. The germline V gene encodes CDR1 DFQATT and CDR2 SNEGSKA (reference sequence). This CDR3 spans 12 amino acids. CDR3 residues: CSARQGVTEAFF.

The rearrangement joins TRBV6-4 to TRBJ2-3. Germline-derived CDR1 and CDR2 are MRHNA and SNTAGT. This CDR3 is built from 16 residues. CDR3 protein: CASSDSLDTSTDTQYF.

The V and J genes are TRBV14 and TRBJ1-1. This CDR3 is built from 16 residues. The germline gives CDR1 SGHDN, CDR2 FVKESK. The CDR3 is CASSQHLAGPYTEAFF.

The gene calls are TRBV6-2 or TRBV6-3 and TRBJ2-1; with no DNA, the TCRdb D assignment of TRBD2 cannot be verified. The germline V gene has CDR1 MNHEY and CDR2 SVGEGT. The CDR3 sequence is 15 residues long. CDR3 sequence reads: CASISGWNEDNEQFF.

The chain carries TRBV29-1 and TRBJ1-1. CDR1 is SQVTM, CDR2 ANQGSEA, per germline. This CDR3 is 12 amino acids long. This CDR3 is CSIPLGDTEAFF.

The CDR3 region is CASAGGFGEKLFF. The chain joins TRBV7-9 to TRBJ1-4. From germline, CDR1 is SEHNR and CDR2 FQNEAQ (reference sequence). This CDR3 is 13 amino acids long.

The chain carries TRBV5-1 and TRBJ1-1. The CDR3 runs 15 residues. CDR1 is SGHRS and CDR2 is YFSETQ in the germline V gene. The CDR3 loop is CASSLGWEVNTEAFF.

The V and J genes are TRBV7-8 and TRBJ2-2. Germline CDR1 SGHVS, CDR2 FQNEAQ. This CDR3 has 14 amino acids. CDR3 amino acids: CASSLLRDTGELFF.

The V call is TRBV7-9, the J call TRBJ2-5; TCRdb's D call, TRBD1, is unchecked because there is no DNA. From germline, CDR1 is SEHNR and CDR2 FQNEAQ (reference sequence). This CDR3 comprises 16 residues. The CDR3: CASSSRGARTQETQYF.

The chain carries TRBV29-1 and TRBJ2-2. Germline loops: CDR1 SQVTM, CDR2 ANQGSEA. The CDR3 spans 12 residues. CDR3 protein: CSVEDMGGELFF.

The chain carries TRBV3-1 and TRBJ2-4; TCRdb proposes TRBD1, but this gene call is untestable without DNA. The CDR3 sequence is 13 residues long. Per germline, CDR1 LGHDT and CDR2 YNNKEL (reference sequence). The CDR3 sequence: CASSQPPGDIQYF.

The CDR3 sequence: CSASPGRGLDNEQFF. This chain joins TRBV20-1 and TRBJ2-1; the TRBD1 assignment by TCRdb is unverifiable without DNA. The germline V gene encodes CDR1 DFQATT and CDR2 SNEGSKA (reference sequence). The CDR3 is 15 amino acids.

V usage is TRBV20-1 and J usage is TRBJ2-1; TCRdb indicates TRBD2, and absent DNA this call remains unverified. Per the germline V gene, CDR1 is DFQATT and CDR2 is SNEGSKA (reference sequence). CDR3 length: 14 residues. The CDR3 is CSAPGLADYNEQFF.

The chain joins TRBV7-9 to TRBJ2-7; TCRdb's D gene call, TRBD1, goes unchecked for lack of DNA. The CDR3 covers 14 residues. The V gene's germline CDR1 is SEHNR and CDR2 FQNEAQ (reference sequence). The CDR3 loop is CASSLGQGDYEQYF.

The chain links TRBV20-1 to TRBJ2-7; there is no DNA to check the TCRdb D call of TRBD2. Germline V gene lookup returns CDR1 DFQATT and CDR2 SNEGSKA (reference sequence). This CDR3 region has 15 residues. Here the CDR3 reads CSASGLLDRSYEQYF.

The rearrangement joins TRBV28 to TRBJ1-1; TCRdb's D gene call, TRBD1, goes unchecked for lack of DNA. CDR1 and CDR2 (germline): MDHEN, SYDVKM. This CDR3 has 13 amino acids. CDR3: CASSLGTEAEAFF.

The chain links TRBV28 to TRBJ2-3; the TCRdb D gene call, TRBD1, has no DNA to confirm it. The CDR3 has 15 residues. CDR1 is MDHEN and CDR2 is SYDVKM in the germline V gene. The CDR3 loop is CASSFLEGAADTQYF. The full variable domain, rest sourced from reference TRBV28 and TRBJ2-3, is DVKVTQSSRYLVKRTGEKVFLECVQDMDHENMFWYRQDPGLGLRLIYFSYDVKMKEKGDIPEGYSVSREKKERFSLILESASTNQTSMYLCASSFLEGAADTQYFGPGTRLTVL.

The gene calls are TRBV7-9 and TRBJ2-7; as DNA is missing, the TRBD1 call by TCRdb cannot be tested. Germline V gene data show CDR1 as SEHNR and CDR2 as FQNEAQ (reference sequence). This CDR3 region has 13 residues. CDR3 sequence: CASTETGSYEQYF.